The 5 T cell receptor beta chains listed next were all sequenced from one sample in a study of blood T cell repertoires in COVID-19. The protocol was immunoSEQ multiplex PCR, while the TCRdb copy is restricted to in-frame clones and leaves out a portion. Here the sample spans 250,000 or so clones, roughly 90% being singletons. Specimen: peripheral blood. These receptors all come from a woman aged 60-70 years with acute or convalescent COVID-19.

J is TRBJ2-5 and V is TRBV13; 7 nucleotides match TRBD1. There are 15 residues in the CDR3. CDR1 is PRHDT and CDR2 is FYEKMQ in the germline V gene (reference sequence). V lost 3 bases and J lost 5; bases outside the gene matches: 9. The CDR3 nucleotides read TGTGCCAGCAGCTTCCCCACAGGGGACGGGGAGACCCAGTACTTC. Residues: CASSFPTGDGETQYF.

V gene TRBV6-5 combines with J gene TRBJ1-1; possible D gene TRBD1, 5 bases. Germline V gene lookup returns CDR1 MNHEY and CDR2 SVGAGI. The V and J ends lost 9 bases and 10 bases respectively, with 27 bases between them. This CDR3 region has 15 residues. The CDR3 spells CASTFDPAQGRGAFF. The CDR3 DNA reads as TGTGCCAGTACCTTTGATCCCGCCCAGGGCCGTGGAGCTTTCTTT.

This chain links TRBV19 with TRBJ1-5; 8 bases are a match to TRBD1. V dropped 4 bases and J dropped 4; count of bases not matched to a gene: 9. Germline-derived CDR1 and CDR2 are LNHDA and SQIVND (reference sequence). This CDR3 region has 16 residues. The CDR3 bases are TGTGCCAGTAGTACCCCGACAGGGGATGGTAATCAGCCCCAGCATTTT. Its translation: CASSTPTGDGNQPQHF.

This clone was detected once. The V and J genes are TRBV15 and TRBJ1-2; 8 bases are shared with TRBD1. The CDR3 is made up of 13 amino acids. Germline CDR1 and CDR2: LNHNV and YYDKDF (reference sequence). V dropped 4 bases and J dropped 7; count of bases not matched to a gene: 5. The CDR3 region is CATSTDRGGGYTF. The CDR3 bases are TGTGCCACCAGCACCGACAGGGGAGGTGGCTACACCTTC.

This chain links TRBV9 with TRBJ1-6, with unresolved D. Per germline, CDR1 SGDLS and CDR2 YYNGEE. V was shortened by 1 base and J by 9 bases, with 8 bases between the two germline ends. The CDR3 runs 13 residues. The CDR3 DNA reads TGTGCCAGCAGCGTAAGTCTTAGTTCACCCCTCCACTTT. Translating gives CASSVSLSSPLHF.